Below, 19 T cell receptor beta chains from the same sample are listed, as sequenced in a study of T-cell reconstitution after alpha-beta-depleted transplantation in children. Unique molecular identifiers were incorporated when the TCRbeta library was constructed. One entry per CDR3 protein, called by TCRdb with MiXCR from the PCR reads. The sample holds fewer than 120,000 distinct CDR3 sequences; about a tenth are singletons and the top ten take around 8.2%. The input for sequencing was PBMCs from the stem cell graft donor, taken from the stem cell graft. The receptors derive from a human donor who donated a stem cell graft to a child with acute lymphoblastic leukemia.

This clonotype has ten or more counts. The rearrangement uses TRBV5-1 and TRBJ2-5; 7 positions agree with TRBD1. CDR1 is SGHRS and CDR2 is YFSETQ in the germline V gene. This CDR3 contains 15 residues. Unmatched junction bases numbered 8, after V lost 4 bases and J lost 2 bases. The CDR3 loop is CASSVLQGPQETQYF. CDR3 nucleotides: TGCGCCAGCAGCGTACTACAGGGGCCGCAAGAGACCCAGTACTTC.

This clonotype has a count of ten or more. The genes are TRBV7-6 and TRBJ2-1; D remains unclear. Trimming took 10 bases from V and 8 from J, leaving 12 bases between them. Germline-derived CDR1 and CDR2 are SGHVS and FNYEAQ. There are 11 residues in the CDR3. As DNA, the CDR3 is TGTGCCATAGGGCTCCTAGATGAGCAGTTCTTC. This translates into CAIGLLDEQFF.

This clonotype has a count of ten or more. The genes are TRBV4-2 and TRBJ2-7, with TRBD2 as a possible D gene (7 bases). The CDR3 contains 17 residues. The germline V and J ends were trimmed by 0 bases and 4 bases, with 19 bases remaining between them. Germline V gene lookup returns CDR1 LGHNA and CDR2 YNFKEQ. CDR3 DNA: TGTGCCAGCAGCCAAGATCAGGGGCTAGCGGCAAATTACGAGCAGTACTTC. It codes for CASSQDQGLAANYEQYF.

This clonotype was recorded many times. The CDR3 sequence: CASSYGPRDRGRQPQHF. The CDR3, as DNA: TGTGCCAGCAGTTACGGGCCTCGGGACAGGGGAAGACAGCCCCAGCATTTT. V usage is TRBV6-6 and J usage is TRBJ1-5, with 10 bases matching TRBD1. V gave up 2 bases and J gave up 7 bases; unmatched junction bases: 11. CDR1 is MNHNY and CDR2 is SVGAGI in the germline V gene (reference sequence). The CDR3 runs to 17 residues.

Ten or more counts support this clonotype. The CDR3, as DNA: TGTGCCAGCAGCACCTCGCAAGGTTTAAATTCACCCCTCCACTTT. This sequence encodes CASSTSQGLNSPLHF. The V and J genes are TRBV12-3 or TRBV12-4 and TRBJ1-6, with unresolved D. The CDR3 is 15 residues long. V lost 6 bases and J 7 bases, leaving 16 bases between the germline ends.

This clonotype was counted many times. The rearrangement links TRBV7-2 to TRBJ1-1; a weak D match, TRBD1 (5 bases). Germline-derived CDR1 and CDR2 are SGHTA and FQGNSA. Deletions cut 5 bases from V and 3 bases from J, with 10 bases between. The CDR3 is made up of 13 amino acids. In nucleotides, the CDR3 is TGTGCCAGCAGCGACAGCAGGGACACTGAAGCTTTCTTT. Its translation: CASSDSRDTEAFF.

The count of this clonotype is one. This chain joins TRBV18 and TRBJ2-1; D not certain. This CDR3 comprises 17 residues. V was trimmed by 7 bases and J by 1 base, leaving 20 bases between them. Germline V gene data show CDR1 as KGHSH and CDR2 as LQKENI. The chain's CDR3 is CASFPDVGIRSYNEQFF. The CDR3, as DNA: TGTGCCAGCTTCCCGGATGTAGGGATAAGGTCCTACAATGAGCAGTTCTTC. The full variable domain, completed using reference TRBV18 and TRBJ2-1, is NAGVMQNPRHLVRRRGQEARLRCSPMKGHSHVYWYRQLPEEGLKFMVYLQKENIIDESGMPKERFSAEFPKEGPSILRIQQVVRGDSAAYFCASFPDVGIRSYNEQFFGPGTRLTVL.

This clonotype occurred many times. The rearrangement uses TRBV4-3 and TRBJ2-5, with TRBD2 matching 10 bases. This CDR3 contains 18 residues. The germline V gene has CDR1 LGHNA and CDR2 YSLEER. With 1 base clipped from V and 5 bases from J, the junction kept 13 bases outside the gene matches. DNA of the CDR3: TGCGCCAGCAGCCAAGTTGGTACCAGCGGGGGGGCCGGGGAGACCCAGTACTTC. Translating gives CASSQVGTSGGAGETQYF.

This clonotype has ten or more counts. The V gene is TRBV27, the J gene TRBJ2-5, with a possible D match to TRBD1 (5 bases). Germline V gives CDR1 MNHEY, CDR2 SMNVEV (reference sequence). The CDR3 extends over 15 amino acids. V was clipped by 2 bases and J by 2 bases, with 12 bases between them. This chain's CDR3 is CASSLNFRAQETQYF. CDR3 bases: TGTGCCAGCAGTTTAAATTTCAGGGCTCAAGAGACCCAGTACTTC.

This clonotype was detected ten times or more. This chain connects TRBV10-3 to TRBJ2-7; TRBD1 matches at 9 bases. The CDR3 runs to 13 residues. Germline assignment: CDR1 ENHRY and CDR2 SYGVKD. With V trimmed by 10 bases and J by 3 bases, 7 bases remained unmatched. CDR3 DNA: TGTGCCACCCGGACAGGGGTTGACTACGAGCAGTACTTC. Amino acid sequence: CATRTGVDYEQYF.

Ten or more counts support this clonotype. The V and J genes are TRBV5-1 and TRBJ1-2; 8 bases match TRBD1. With 3 bases clipped from V and 2 bases from J, the junction kept 12 bases outside the gene matches. Germline loops: CDR1 SGHRS, CDR2 YFSETQ. The CDR3 has 17 amino acids. As DNA, the CDR3 is TGCGCCAGCAGCTATGGCAATACAGGGGGGATGAACTATGGCTACACCTTC. Translating gives CASSYGNTGGMNYGYTF.

The sample holds many counts of this clonotype. The chain couples TRBV5-1 to TRBJ2-7, with D hard to call. Germline assignment: CDR1 SGHRS and CDR2 YFSETQ. This CDR3 is 14 amino acids long. V dropped 2 bases and J dropped 0 bases, with 9 bases sitting between them. The CDR3 protein is CASSFRTGSYEQYF. CDR3 sequence (DNA): TGCGCCAGCAGCTTCCGGACGGGCTCCTACGAGCAGTACTTC. The variable domain in full, completed from reference TRBV5-1 and TRBJ2-7, reads KAGVTQTPRYLIKTRGQQVTLSCSPISGHRSVSWYQQTPGQGLQFLFEYFSETQRNKGNFPGRFSGRQFSNSRSEMNVSTLELGDSALYLCASSFRTGSYEQYFGPGTRLTVT.

This clonotype has a count of ten or more. The V gene is TRBV12-3 or TRBV12-4, the J gene TRBJ1-1, with D possibly matching TRBD1 (6 bases). The CDR3 is made up of 14 amino acids. Between the trimmed V and J ends, which lost 6 bases and 5 bases, there was a span of 16 bases. The CDR3 DNA sequence: TGTGCCAGCAGCCTTCGGATAGGGGGGACTGAAGCTTTCTTT. Its protein is CASSLRIGGTEAFF.

This clonotype appeared many times. This sequence joins TRBV7-9 and TRBJ2-3; 13 nucleotides match TRBD2. The CDR3 covers 16 residues. The germline V gene has CDR1 SEHNR and CDR2 FQNEAQ (reference sequence). The V gene end was trimmed by 5 bases and the J gene end by 6 bases; junction bases not matched to a gene: 8. The CDR3 nucleotides are TGTGCCAGCAGCCGAACTAGCGGGAGGGCCAGGGATACGCAGTATTTT. The encoded protein is CASSRTSGRARDTQYF.

This clonotype came up many times. The V gene is TRBV6-2 or TRBV6-3, the J gene TRBJ1-5, with 7 positions matching TRBD1. V lost 6 bases to trimming and J lost 1 base; unmatched junction nucleotides: 6. Germline values: CDR1 MNHEY, CDR2 SVGEGT. The CDR3 length is 15 residues. CDR3 protein: CASSPGTVSNQPQHF. The DNA for the CDR3 is TGTGCCAGCAGCCCTGGGACAGTCAGCAATCAGCCCCAGCATTTT.

This clonotype was counted ten times or more. The chain has TRBV10-3 and TRBJ2-1; 12 bases align to TRBD2. V shed 4 bases, J shed 5 bases, and the junction held 3 bases outside the gene matches. Germline V gene data show CDR1 as ENHRY and CDR2 as SYGVKD. This CDR3 spans 15 amino acids. Written as DNA, the CDR3 is TGTGCCATCAGTGCTAGCGGGAGGGTTGACAATGAGCAGTTCTTC. Translating it yields CAISASGRVDNEQFF.

Worth noting for this clonotype: A read error is possible here, since a much larger clone lies one base away. The chain couples TRBV27 to TRBJ1-1; D may be TRBD1 (6 bases). Germline assignment: CDR1 MNHEY and CDR2 SMNVEV (reference sequence). The CDR3 is 15 amino acids. The CDR3 sequence is CDSRGGAWHSTEAFF. As DNA, the CDR3 is TGTGACAGCAGGGGCGGGGCCTGGCACAGCACTGAAGCTTTCTTT.

This clonotype was seen ten or more times. The chain links TRBV5-1 to TRBJ2-3, with D possibly being TRBD2 (7 bases). Trimming took off 1 base at V and 6 bases at J, with 24 bases between the two ends. The CDR3 spans 18 residues. CDR1 and CDR2 from the germline V gene are SGHRS and YFSETQ. CDR3 region: CASSLKGYMRGHNDTQYF. CDR3 DNA sequence: TGCGCCAGCAGCTTGAAGGGATACATGCGGGGGCATAATGATACGCAGTATTTT.

The chain couples TRBV2 to TRBJ2-1, with 8 positions matching TRBD1. J gave up 1 base and V 5 bases, and 4 bases lay outside the gene matches. The CDR3 contains 15 residues. CDR1 and CDR2 (germline): SNHLY, FYNNEI. The CDR3 protein is CASSPRDRSYNEQFF. CDR3 DNA: TGTGCCAGCAGTCCCCGGGACAGGTCCTACAATGAGCAGTTCTTC.